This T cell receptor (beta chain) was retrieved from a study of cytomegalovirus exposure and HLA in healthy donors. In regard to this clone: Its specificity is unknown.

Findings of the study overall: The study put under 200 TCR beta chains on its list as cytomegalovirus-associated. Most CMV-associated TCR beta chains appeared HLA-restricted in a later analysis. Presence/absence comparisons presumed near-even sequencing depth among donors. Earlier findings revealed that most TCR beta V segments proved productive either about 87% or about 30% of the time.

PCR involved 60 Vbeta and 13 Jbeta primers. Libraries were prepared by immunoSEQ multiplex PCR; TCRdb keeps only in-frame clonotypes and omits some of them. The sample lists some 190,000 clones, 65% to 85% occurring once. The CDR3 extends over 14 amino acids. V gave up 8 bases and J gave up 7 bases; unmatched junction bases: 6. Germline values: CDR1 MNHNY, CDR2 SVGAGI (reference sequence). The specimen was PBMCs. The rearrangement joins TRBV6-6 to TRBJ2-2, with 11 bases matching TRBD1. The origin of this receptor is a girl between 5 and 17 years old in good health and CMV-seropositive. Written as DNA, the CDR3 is TGTGCCAGCTCCAGGGACAGGGGGTACGGGGAGCTGTTTTTT. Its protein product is CASSRDRGYGELFF.